This T cell receptor beta chain is from a study of blood T cells in healthy people across ages. Findings and caveats of the study: When set beside aged donors, long-lived donors presented more naive CD4+ cells and higher diversity.

With respect to this clonotype: No antigen is known for it.

Alongside a J-beta primer mix, a sample-barcoded 5' primer served in a second PCR lasting about 7 to 11 cycles. From the 5' RACE reads, TCRdb called clonotypes with MiXCR, one entry per CDR3 protein. The table includes fewer than 900,000 distinct CDR3 sequences, 35% to 40% detected once. It was 8 to 10 milliliters of peripheral blood that were drawn from each donor. Losses at the gene ends were 2 bases for V and 6 bases for J; bases not matched to a gene: 3. Germline loops: CDR1 ENHRY, CDR2 SYGVKD. The CDR3 spans 13 residues. This clonotype was sampled from a man younger than 35 in good health. The chain carries TRBV10-3 and TRBJ2-5; TRBD1 agrees at 7 bases. The sequenced sample consisted of blood. The CDR3, as DNA: TGTGCCATCAGTGAGCCAGGGGGACAGACCCAGTACTTC. Protein: CAISEPGGQTQYF.